Below, 10 T cell receptor beta chains from the same sample are listed, as sequenced in a study of T cells in Graves' hyperthyroidism and ophthalmopathy. It was RNA transcripts that yielded the amplified TCR beta CDR3 regions. When the TCR CDR3 underwent first-round RT-PCR, the HTBI primer set was used. Each CDR3 protein is one row after TCRdb ran MiXCR on the multiplex PCR reads. This sample has fewer than 600,000 distinct CDR3 sequences, with 14% found just once. The specimen sequenced was blood. The receptors were gathered from a woman in her thirties or forties with Graves' hyperthyroidism.

The chain recombines TRBV27 with TRBJ1-1; D is undetermined. The CDR3 spans 15 residues. Deletions cut 5 bases from V and 4 bases from J, with 17 bases between. CDR1 is MNHEY and CDR2 is SMNVEV in the germline V gene (reference sequence). CDR3 DNA: TGTGCCAGCAGTCCTCAACAGTTACGGGGCACTGAAGCTTTCTTT. Translation gives CASSPQQLRGTEAFF.

This clonotype was recorded a few times. V is TRBV20-1 and J is TRBJ1-6, with a tentative D call TRBD1 (6 bases). CDR3 length equals 17 residues. V lost 6 bases to trimming and J lost 0 bases, with 18 bases between them. CDR1 and CDR2 from the germline V gene are DFQATT and SNEGSKA (reference sequence). DNA of the CDR3: TGCAGTGCCACCCGGGACAAATCGAGCTCCTATAATTCACCCCTCCACTTT. Amino acids: CSATRDKSSSYNSPLHF.

This clonotype has a count of ten or more. The rearrangement joins TRBV7-3 to TRBJ2-7; D unclear. The length of the CDR3 is 14 residues. CDR1 and CDR2 (germline): SGHTA, FQGTGA. Trimming stripped 5 bases from V and 3 bases from J, with 14 bases between. This chain's CDR3 is CASSASGSGYEQYF. DNA of the CDR3: TGTGCCAGCAGCGCATCCGGGTCGGGCTACGAGCAGTACTTC. Full variable domain (remainder filled in from reference TRBV7-3 and TRBJ2-7): GAGVSQTPSNKVTEKGKYVELRCDPISGHTALYWYRQSLGQGPEFLIYFQGTGAADDSGLPNDRFFAVRPEGSVSTLKIQRTERGDSAVYLCASSASGSGYEQYFGPGTRLTVT.

Concerning this clonotype itself: A much bigger clone sits one base away, suggesting this may be a read error. The V and J genes are TRBV27 and TRBJ2-3; 12 bases are shared with TRBD2. This CDR3 region has 17 residues. Germline loops: CDR1 MNHEY, CDR2 SMNVEV (reference sequence). CDR3 DNA sequence: TGTGGCAGCACCCGAGTCGGACTAGCGGGACAGGCAGATACGCAGTATTTT. Its protein is CGSTRVGLAGQADTQYF.

There are a few counts of this clonotype. The V call is TRBV19, the J call TRBJ2-3; D might be TRBD2 (6 bases). This CDR3 is 15 amino acids long. Germline CDR1 is LNHDA and CDR2 is SQIVND (reference sequence). The germline V and J ends were trimmed by 3 bases and 1 base, with 11 bases remaining between them. The CDR3: CASSITAGGTDTQYF. CDR3 nucleotide sequence: TGTGCCAGTAGTATCACAGCGGGTGGCACAGATACGCAGTATTTT.

There are many counts of this clonotype. V is TRBV27 and J is TRBJ1-4, with D maybe TRBD1 (6 bases). Germline V gives CDR1 MNHEY, CDR2 SMNVEV (reference sequence). Between the trimmed V and J ends, which lost 5 bases and 7 bases, there was a span of 14 bases. The CDR3 is 14 amino acids. This CDR3 is CASSTTGWGEKLFF. In nucleotides, the CDR3 is TGTGCCAGCAGTACGACAGGATGGGGTGAAAAACTGTTTTTT.

A few counts support this clonotype. The V gene is TRBV27, the J gene TRBJ2-1, with D possibly matching TRBD2 (6 bases). There are 12 residues in the CDR3. Germline CDR1 is MNHEY and CDR2 is SMNVEV (reference sequence). Trimming took 4 bases from V and 9 from J, leaving 10 bases between them. CDR3 bases: TGTGCCAGCAGTTCCGGGACTGTTGAGCAGTTCTTC. It translates to CASSSGTVEQFF.

V usage is TRBV28 and J usage is TRBJ2-7; 8 bases fit TRBD2. This CDR3 is built from 14 residues. CDR1 and CDR2 from the germline V gene are MDHEN and SYDVKM. Trimming at V came to 6 bases and at J to 4 bases, leaving 8 bases not matched to a gene. The CDR3 is CASSVTSGLYEQYF. CDR3 sequence (DNA): TGTGCCAGCAGCGTAACTAGCGGCCTTTACGAGCAGTACTTC.

This clonotype appeared many times. V is TRBV6-1 and J is TRBJ2-1; 7 bases fit TRBD2. V lost 5 bases, J lost 6 bases, and 13 bases stayed unmatched. The CDR3 length is 16 residues. Per germline, CDR1 MNHNS and CDR2 SASEGT. CDR3 in DNA: TGTGCCAGCAGTCAACAGACTAGCATCGTACGCAATGAGCAGTTCTTC. It yields the protein CASSQQTSIVRNEQFF.

This clonotype was counted between two and nine times. V and J are TRBV19 and TRBJ2-1; 8 bases line up with TRBD2. Trimming took 3 bases from V and 8 from J; bases not matched to a gene: 6. CDR1 is LNHDA and CDR2 is SQIVND in the germline V gene (reference sequence). The CDR3 runs 14 residues. The CDR3 spells CASSMERENDEQFF. The CDR3 DNA is TGTGCCAGTAGTATGGAGCGGGAGAACGATGAGCAGTTCTTC.